This TCR beta chain was sequenced for a study of cytomegalovirus exposure and HLA in healthy donors. PCR used 60 Vbeta primers and 13 Jbeta primers. Here immunoSEQ multiplex PCR was the method, and the copy in TCRdb shows in-frame clones only, minus some. The data show over 150,000 clones, around 83% seen once. The ends were cut back, 2 bases at V and 0 bases at J, with 17 bases in the middle. The length of the CDR3 is 19 residues. Germline CDR1 WSHSY, CDR2 SAAADI. While unrecorded immune exposures were likely, the donors were nominally healthy when sampled. This clone was detected a few times. V gene TRBV10-2 combines with J gene TRBJ1-6; D might be TRBD1 (5 bases). Specimen: PBMCs. This clonotype originated in a male donor in good health and CMV-seropositive. This chain's CDR3 is CASSETWGRLSSYNSPLHF. CDR3 DNA sequence: TGCGCCAGCAGTGAGACTTGGGGCAGGTTGAGCTCCTATAATTCACCCCTCCACTTT.